This T cell receptor beta chain was captured by sequencing in a study of OX40 agonist ivuxolimab in advanced cancers. The wider study: Intravenous ivuxolimab at 0.01 to 10 mg/kg was given to patients every 2 weeks. Among those treated, three patients had partial responses, one with hepatocellular carcinoma and two with cutaneous melanoma. Study findings and constraints: At 0.1 to 3.0 mg/kg, CD4+ and CD8+ blood T cells expanded clonally by week 6. Clonal expansion among partial responders at 0.1-3.0 mg/kg ranked near the lowest.

To note about this clone: The target antigen is unknown.

The CDR3 is made up of 14 amino acids. The germline V and J ends were trimmed by 5 bases and 4 bases, with 14 bases remaining between them. Per germline, CDR1 SGHAT and CDR2 FQNNGV. TCRdb keeps only in-frame clones here, not all; method: immunoSEQ multiplex PCR. The repertoire includes some 100,000 clones, more than 75% of them detected once, and around 1.8% sits in the top ten. Sample: CD4+ or CD8+ T cells sorted from blood, taken in a trial of the OX40 agonist ivuxolimab. This chain joins TRBV11-2 and TRBJ2-5; a weak D match, TRBD2 (6 bases). The TCR comes from an adult with an advanced solid tumor such as melanoma, head and neck, liver or kidney cancer. The CDR3 nucleotides are TGTGCCAGCAGCCCCGACCGGGGGTTAGAGACCCAGTACTTC. This codes for CASSPDRGLETQYF.